This paragraph reports one T cell receptor beta chain. Distinct nucleotide sequences in the sample also encode this CDR3. The length of the CDR3 is 14 residues. Germline CDR1 SGDLS, CDR2 YYNGEE. Trimming removed 0 bases from V and 3 bases from J; junction bases left unmatched: 2. Participants were aged about 18 to 89 years, lived in over 20 US areas, and enrolled virtually. Some clones are missing from TCRdb's copy, which holds only in-frame ones; the method was immunoSEQ multiplex PCR. The data hold a few hundred thousand clones, with 83% observed a single time. The sample comes from a study of blood T cell repertoires in COVID-19.

The sequence was obtained from a woman in her forties or fifties who had recovered from COVID-19. The V call is TRBV9, the J call TRBJ1-2; 7 positions agree with TRBD1. The material sequenced was PBMCs or T cells enriched from blood (not recorded which). The CDR3, as DNA: TGTGCCAGCAGCGTAGGAGGGGGCGACTATGGCTACACCTTC. It yields the protein CASSVGGGDYGYTF.